Sequencing of this TCR beta chain was carried out in a study of Graves' ophthalmopathy and Graves' hyperthyroidism. Clinicians made diagnoses from clinical symptoms, serum thyroxine, TRAb, thyroid ultrasound and orbital computed tomography. Scientists amplified the TCR beta CDR3 regions from RNA transcripts. The workflow started with a first-round RT-PCR run with HTBI primers and then moved on to a second-round multiplex PCR. MiXCR, applied by TCRdb to the multiplex PCR reads, yields one record per CDR3 protein. The sample records over 150,000 distinct CDR3 sequences, 30% to 45% being singletons. Trimming took 1 base from V and 0 from J, leaving 9 bases between them. CDR1 and CDR2 from the germline V gene are MNHEY and SMNVEV (reference sequence). The CDR3 extends over 15 amino acids.

The gene calls are TRBV27 and TRBJ1-1; D gene unclear. The sequence was obtained from a middle-aged woman with Graves' ophthalmopathy. What was sequenced was peripheral blood. The CDR3 protein is CASSLWYGVNTEAFF. DNA for the CDR3: TGTGCCAGCAGTTTATGGTACGGGGTGAACACTGAAGCTTTCTTT.